These T cell receptor beta chains were read from a single sample in a study of shared T cell receptors in the human thymus. Method: immunoSEQ multiplex PCR; TCRdb's copy keeps in-frame clones and lacks some. The table lists some 700,000 clones, more than 75% of them singletons, with 0.01% in the top ten. The sample was also linked to a second study, of human thymus T cells.

Sequencing used thymocytes. These receptors originate from a boy less than two years old with a congenital heart defect. Both conserved end residues are part of each CDR3. A D gene is named only where the DNA matches it firmly. The size field is filled for only some rows; it gives once, few, many or a size class.

V gene	D gene	J gene	clone size	CDR3 protein	CDR3 DNA
TRBV27	TRBD1	TRBJ2-1	-	CASQGASSYNEQFF	TGTGCCAGTCAGGGGGCGAGCTCCTACAATGAGCAGTTCTTC
TRBV7-8	-	TRBJ1-1	-	CASSSISGPPWNTEAFF	TGTGCCAGCAGCTCGATAAGCGGTCCCCCTTGGAACACTGAAGCTTTCTTT
TRBV7-2	-	TRBJ2-7	-	CASNQGSGNLSYEQYF	TGTGCCAGCAATCAGGGTAGCGGAAATCTCAGCTACGAGCAGTACTTC
TRBV5-6	-	TRBJ2-7	once	CASSSERRADEQYF	TGTGCCAGCAGCTCGGAGAGGCGGGCGGACGAGCAGTACTTC
TRBV4-1	-	TRBJ2-7	-	CASSQQGGGPYEQYF	TGCGCCAGCAGCCAACAGGGTGGGGGCCCCTACGAGCAGTACTTC
TRBV27	TRBD2	TRBJ2-1	-	CASSLTGLAYTDEQFF	TGTGCCAGCAGTTTAACAGGACTAGCCTATACGGATGAGCAGTTCTTC
TRBV27	TRBD2	TRBJ2-7	-	CASKGTSGRIDEQYF	TGTGCCAGCAAAGGGACTAGCGGGAGGATCGACGAGCAGTACTTC
TRBV7-6	-	TRBJ2-2	-	CASSSQGGLTGELFF	TGTGCCAGCAGCTCCCAAGGCGGTCTAACCGGGGAGCTGTTTTTT
TRBV10-3	TRBD1	TRBJ2-1	-	CAISRQGPGLSYNEQFF	TGTGCCATCAGCCGACAGGGGCCCGGACTGAGCTACAATGAGCAGTTCTTC
TRBV4-3	-	TRBJ2-3	-	CASSRLEDSTDTQYF	TGCGCCAGCAGCCGGCTGGAGGATAGCACAGATACGCAATATTTT
TRBV4-3	-	TRBJ2-5	-	CASSQRKGTQYF	TGCGCCAGCAGCCAGAGGAAAGGGACCCAGTACTTC
TRBV4-3	TRBD2	TRBJ2-2	-	CASSQDSKREGPPNGELFF	TGCGCCAGCAGCCAAGATTCTAAGCGGGAGGGCCCTCCGAACGGGGAGCTGTTTTTT
TRBV6-1	TRBD1	TRBJ2-5	-	CASSTGGWETQYF	TGTGCCAGCAGCACAGGGGGGTGGGAGACCCAGTACTTC
TRBV28	-	TRBJ2-3	-	CASSLYQGARTDTQYF	TGTGCCAGCAGTTTATACCAGGGTGCCCGCACAGATACGCAGTATTTT
TRBV6-5	-	TRBJ1-3	-	CASSYGTTSGNTIYF	TGTGCCAGCAGTTACGGCACTACCTCTGGAAACACCATATATTTT
TRBV27	TRBD1	TRBJ1-4	-	CASSCRGPHEKLFF	TGTGCCAGCAGTTGCAGGGGGCCTCATGAAAAACTGTTTTTT
TRBV6-5	-	TRBJ2-7	-	CASSYRETSYEQYF	TGTGCCAGCAGTTACCGGGAGACATCCTACGAGCAGTACTTC
TRBV7-4	-	TRBJ1-2	-	CASSPSRRGRSFNYGYTF	TGTGCCAGCAGCCCGAGCCGGAGGGGCCGCTCCTTTAACTATGGCTACACCTTC
TRBV4-3	TRBD2	TRBJ2-3	-	CASSQDRLAGGTDTQYF	TGCGCCAGCAGCCAAGATCGGCTAGCGGGAGGCACAGATACGCAGTATTTT
TRBV30	-	TRBJ2-5	-	CAWVPRRGEETQYF	TGTGCCTGGGTGCCTCGACGGGGAGAAGAGACCCAGTACTTC
TRBV21-1	-	TRBJ2-7	-	CASSCSPPSSVGQYF	TGTGCCAGCAGCTGTTCCCCCCCTAGCTCAGTTGGGCAGTACTTC
TRBV7-9	-	TRBJ2-7	-	CASSLAQSSRVNEQYF	TGTGCCAGCAGCTTAGCGCAGTCTAGCAGAGTCAACGAGCAGTACTTC
TRBV25-1	-	TRBJ1-4	-	CASSRAGADEKLFF	TGTGCCAGCAGTCGGGCAGGGGCGGACGAAAAACTGTTTTTT
TRBV4-3	-	TRBJ2-6	-	CASSHLERTGPSGANVLTF	TGCGCCAGCAGCCACCTCGAACGAACAGGGCCCTCTGGGGCCAACGTCCTGACTTTC
TRBV4-2	TRBD1	TRBJ1-1	-	CASSQEGPQGAGNTEAFF	TGTGCCAGCAGCCAAGAAGGTCCGCAGGGGGCAGGGAACACTGAAGCTTTCTTT
TRBV7-9	TRBD1	TRBJ1-4	-	CASSLPGGARGREKLFF	TGTGCCAGCAGCTTACCAGGGGGCGCGAGGGGCCGTGAAAAACTGTTTTTT
TRBV30	TRBD1	TRBJ2-5	-	CAWSVRSRGETQYF	TGTGCCTGGAGTGTACGATCCAGGGGGGAGACCCAGTACTTC
TRBV2	-	TRBJ2-7	-	CASSRGLKRYEQYF	TGTGCCAGCAGCCGGGGTTTAAAAAGGTACGAGCAGTACTTC
TRBV30	TRBD1	TRBJ2-5	-	CAWGRTGAQETQYF	TGTGCCTGGGGACGGACAGGGGCCCAAGAGACCCAGTACTTC
TRBV28	-	TRBJ2-1	-	CASSLETISYNEQFF	TGTGCCAGCAGTTTGGAGACCATCTCCTACAATGAGCAGTTCTTC
TRBV27	-	TRBJ2-7	-	CASTRTPSSYEQYF	TGTGCCAGCACAAGGACTCCGAGCTCCTACGAGCAGTACTTC
TRBV6-1	TRBD2	TRBJ2-2	-	CASSEGQREGRRDTGELFF	TGTGCCAGCAGTGAAGGCCAGCGGGAGGGCCGTAGGGACACCGGGGAGCTGTTTTTT
TRBV28	-	TRBJ2-5	-	CASRGETQYF	TGTGCCAGCCGAGGGGAGACCCAGTACTTC
TRBV27	TRBD1	TRBJ2-5	-	CASSFMGQGGETQYF	TGTGCCAGCAGTTTCATGGGACAGGGGGGAGAGACCCAGTACTTC
TRBV7-2	TRBD2	TRBJ2-1	-	CASSLRASGGNEQFF	TGTGCCAGCAGCTTAAGGGCTAGCGGAGGCAATGAGCAGTTCTTC
TRBV27	-	TRBJ2-7	-	CASSSRWGDPYEQYF	TGTGCCAGCAGTTCCCGTTGGGGGGACCCCTACGAGCAGTACTTC
TRBV11-3	TRBD2	TRBJ2-7	-	CASTRTSYYEQYF	TGTGCCAGCACCAGGACTAGCTATTACGAGCAGTACTTC
TRBV5-6	TRBD2	TRBJ2-7	once	CASSLGTRGSYEQYF	TGTGCCAGCAGCTTGGGGACTAGAGGGTCCTACGAGCAGTACTTC
TRBV7-2	TRBD2	TRBJ2-7	-	CASSLGLTVSYEQYF	TGTGCCAGCAGCTTGGGACTAACGGTCTCCTACGAGCAGTACTTC
TRBV10-3	TRBD2	TRBJ2-7	-	CAISGLSGGGPFLEQYF	TGTGCCATCAGTGGGCTTTCGGGGGGAGGGCCTTTTCTGGAGCAGTACTTC
TRBV19	TRBD1	TRBJ1-5	-	CASSTIGTGGARGNQPQHF	TGTGCCAGTAGTACAATCGGGACAGGGGGCGCAAGGGGAAATCAGCCCCAGCATTTT
TRBV10-3	TRBD1	TRBJ2-7	-	CATQGQGLFYEQYF	TGTGCCACTCAGGGACAGGGCCTTTTCTACGAGCAGTACTTC
TRBV27	-	TRBJ1-1	-	CASSLNWRENTEAFF	TGTGCCAGCAGTTTAAACTGGAGGGAAAACACTGAAGCTTTCTTT